These 19 T cell receptor beta chains originate from one sample sequenced in a study of STAT5B mutations in CD4+ large granular lymphocyte leukemia. Using immunoSEQ multiplex PCR, the repertoire was profiled, and TCRdb retains in-frame clones only, with some absent. The data show approximately 49,000 clones, with about three quarters seen just once and less than 2% held by the top ten. The sample consisted of CD4+ T cells from blood buffy coats. These receptors all come from a human donor in good health.

The CDR3 DNA sequence: TGTGCCAGTAGTTCCGGGACAGGGGGCGAGACCCAGTACTTC. Translation: CASSSGTGGETQYF. V gene TRBV19 combines with J gene TRBJ2-5; 12 nucleotides agree with TRBD1. Losses at the gene ends were 5 bases for V and 5 bases for J; bases not matched to a gene: 3. The CDR3 is 14 residues long. Germline assignment: CDR1 LNHDA and CDR2 SQIVND (reference sequence). Using reference TRBV19 and TRBJ2-5 for the parts outside the CDR3, the full variable domain is DGGITQSPKYLFRKEGQNVTLSCEQNLNHDAMYWYRQDPGQGLRLIYYSQIVNDFQKGDIAEGYSVSREKKESFPLTVTSAQKNPTAFYLCASSSGTGGETQYFGPGTRLLVL.

The chain is built from TRBV5-4 and TRBJ1-5; D not resolved. Germline V gene data show CDR1 as SGHNT and CDR2 as YYREEE (reference sequence). The V end lost 0 bases, the J end lost 4 bases, and 5 bases lay between the germline ends. The CDR3 has 13 residues. For the CDR3, the DNA is TGTGCCAGCAGCTTGGACAGAAATCAGCCCCAGCATTTT. It encodes CASSLDRNQPQHF.

The CDR3 loop is CAWSDYNEQFF. The CDR3 DNA sequence: TGTGCCTGGAGTGACTACAATGAGCAGTTCTTC. The chain links TRBV30 to TRBJ2-1; D uncertain. V was pared by 1 base and J by 3 bases, with 1 base between. CDR1 and CDR2 (germline): GTSNPN, SVGIG (reference sequence). CDR3 length: 11 amino acids.

V usage is TRBV2 and J usage is TRBJ2-6, with no clear D. Trimming took 5 bases from V and 0 from J, leaving 17 bases between them. This CDR3 is built from 18 residues. The germline CDR1 and CDR2 sequences are SNHLY and FYNNEI. The CDR3 loop is CASSPRTLSVSGANVLTF. The CDR3 nucleotides read TGTGCCAGCAGTCCCAGAACATTATCCGTCTCTGGGGCCAACGTCCTGACTTTC.

The V call is TRBV7-2, the J call TRBJ1-6, with D maybe TRBD1 (5 bases). This CDR3 contains 15 residues. V gave up 3 bases and J gave up 7 bases, with 13 bases separating them. The germline CDR1 and CDR2 sequences are SGHTA and FQGNSA. The CDR3 DNA reads TGTGCCAGCAGCTTGGGACTGGGTGGGAATTCACCCCTCCACTTT. Protein: CASSLGLGGNSPLHF.

In nucleotides, the CDR3 is TGTGCCAGCTCACCACCGTCAGGAACTAACTATGGCTACACCTTC. This translates into CASSPPSGTNYGYTF. This chain uses TRBV18 with TRBJ1-2; D is undetermined. This CDR3 contains 15 residues. Germline V gives CDR1 KGHSH, CDR2 LQKENI. V dropped 0 bases and J dropped 0 bases, with 8 bases sitting between them. Combining the CDR3 with reference TRBV18 and TRBJ1-2 gives the whole variable domain NAGVMQNPRHLVRRRGQEARLRCSPMKGHSHVYWYRQLPEEGLKFMVYLQKENIIDESGMPKERFSAEFPKEGPSILRIQQVVRGDSAAYFCASSPPSGTNYGYTFGSGTRLTVV.

The rearrangement joins TRBV19 to TRBJ1-5, with D possibly matching TRBD1 (5 bases). V was shortened by 5 bases and J by 4 bases, with 9 bases between the two germline ends. Germline CDR1 LNHDA, CDR2 SQIVND (reference sequence). This CDR3 is 13 amino acids long. This CDR3 reads CASSLAGNQPQHF. The CDR3, as DNA: TGTGCCAGTAGTCTGGCAGGGAATCAGCCCCAGCATTTT.

This chain joins TRBV7-2 and TRBJ1-2; unclear D gene. This CDR3 has 12 amino acids. Trimming shortened V by 2 bases and J by 8 bases, and 9 bases separated the two germline ends. Looked up from germline, CDR1 is SGHTA and CDR2 is FQGNSA. The chain's CDR3 is CASSLSSMGYTF. For the CDR3, the DNA is TGTGCCAGCAGCTTAAGTAGCATGGGCTACACCTTC.

This chain joins TRBV5-1 and TRBJ1-2; TRBD1 agrees at 7 bases. V lost 3 bases and J lost 8; bases outside the gene matches: 10. The length of the CDR3 is 14 residues. Germline assignment: CDR1 SGHRS and CDR2 YFSETQ. DNA for the CDR3: TGCGCCAGCAGCTCTGGACAGGCCCTAAAGGGCTACACCTTC. Residues: CASSSGQALKGYTF.

The chain joins TRBV25-1 to TRBJ1-2, with D perhaps matching TRBD1 (5 bases). CDR1 MGHDK and CDR2 SYGVNS come from the germline V gene. This CDR3 region has 16 residues. Trimming removed 1 base from V and 4 bases from J, with 16 bases in between. The DNA for the CDR3 is TGTGCCAGCAGTGAATTAAATGGGGCAGGGAGCTATGGCTACACCTTC. Its translation is CASSELNGAGSYGYTF.

V gene TRBV5-5 combines with J gene TRBJ2-5, with D unclear. Trimming left V 2 bases short and J 2 bases short, with 4 bases between. CDR1 is SGHKS, CDR2 YYEKEE, per germline (reference sequence). This CDR3 spans 12 amino acids. The CDR3 protein is CASSFGQETQYF. CDR3 nucleotide sequence: TGTGCCAGCAGCTTCGGGCAAGAGACCCAGTACTTC.

By share, this clone ranks as medium-sized (0.01 to 0.1%). This chain links TRBV6-1 with TRBJ1-2, with 8 nucleotides matching TRBD1. Trimming took 3 bases from V and 6 from J; bases not matched to a gene: 6. The CDR3 sequence is 14 residues long. From germline, CDR1 is MNHNS and CDR2 SASEGT. CDR3 nucleotide sequence: TGTGCCAGCAGTGATTACAGGGGGAGGGATGGCTACACCTTC. It specifies CASSDYRGRDGYTF.

The genes are TRBV27 and TRBJ2-1; no reliable D call. The CDR3 covers 13 residues. Germline V gives CDR1 MNHEY, CDR2 SMNVEV (reference sequence). The ends were cut back, 6 bases at V and 7 bases at J, with 13 bases in the middle. The CDR3 loop reads CASRTRPRNEQFF. In DNA form, the CDR3 reads TGTGCCAGCAGGACCCGACCTCGGAATGAGCAGTTCTTC.

The CDR3 reads CASSLGTNTGELFF. Here the CDR3 DNA reads TGTGCCAGCAGTCTAGGAACGAACACCGGGGAGCTGTTTTTT. V and J are TRBV13 and TRBJ2-2, with D unclear. The germline CDR1 and CDR2 sequences are PRHDT and FYEKMQ (reference sequence). This CDR3 is 14 amino acids long. With 6 bases removed from V and 0 bases from J, the gap between germline ends came to 8 bases.

The gene calls are TRBV2 and TRBJ1-4, with unresolved D. CDR1 SNHLY and CDR2 FYNNEI come from the germline V gene. Trimming pared 1 base from V and 8 bases from J, leaving 11 bases between. The CDR3 is 14 residues long. This CDR3 is CASSEVRGSEKLFF. CDR3 DNA sequence: TGTGCCAGCAGTGAAGTGCGGGGTAGCGAAAAACTGTTTTTT. Using reference TRBV2 and TRBJ1-4 for the parts outside the CDR3, the full variable domain is EPEVTQTPSHQVTQMGQEVILRCVPISNHLYFYWYRQILGQKVEFLVSFYNNEISEKSEIFDDQFSVERPDGSNFTLKIRSTKLEDSAMYFCASSEVRGSEKLFFGSGTQLSVL.

The CDR3, as DNA: TGTGCCAGCAGTGGGCAGGGACAGACAAATTCACCCCTCCACTTT. This translates into CASSGQGQTNSPLHF. The chain joins TRBV2 to TRBJ1-6, with 7 bases that match TRBD1. CDR1 is SNHLY, CDR2 FYNNEI, per germline. V lost 4 bases, J lost 7 bases, and 7 bases stayed unmatched. The CDR3 is made up of 15 amino acids.

The V and J genes are TRBV19 and TRBJ1-1; 8 bases agree with TRBD1. CDR3 length: 17 residues. In germline, CDR1 is LNHDA, CDR2 SQIVND (reference sequence). Trimming took 4 bases from V and 0 from J; bases not matched to a gene: 10. The CDR3 loop is CASSTTPRTGLNTEAFF. DNA of the CDR3: TGTGCCAGTAGTACTACCCCGAGGACAGGGTTGAACACTGAAGCTTTCTTT.

The V gene is TRBV9, the J gene TRBJ1-2; TRBD1 matches 8 bases. Germline V gives CDR1 SGDLS, CDR2 YYNGEE. The CDR3 is made up of 13 amino acids. Losses at the gene ends were 3 bases for V and 8 bases for J; bases not matched to a gene: 6. The CDR3 DNA follows: TGTGCCAGCAGCGCCATACAGGGGGGCGGCTACACCTTC. It encodes CASSAIQGGGYTF.

The chain combines TRBV6-5 with TRBJ2-5; TRBD1 aligns across 7 bases. The ends lost 3 bases at V and 4 bases at J; junction bases unmatched: 2. Looked up from germline, CDR1 is MNHEY and CDR2 is SVGAGI. The CDR3 covers 13 residues. The CDR3 DNA sequence: TGTGCCAGCAGTTATAGGGGGCCAGAGACCCAGTACTTC. It codes for CASSYRGPETQYF.